Shown below are 16 T cell receptor beta chains from a single sample sequenced in a study of shared clonotypes between healthy human individuals. The assay was immunoSEQ multiplex PCR, and TCRdb's table has in-frame clones only and misses some. The sample carries some 1 million clones, more than 65% recorded once. The sequenced material came from memory CD4+ T cells sorted from blood. Subset specified: CD45RA-negative fraction. Receptor source: a man between 18 and 35 years old in good health.

The chain joins TRBV7-2 to TRBJ2-3, with TRBD2 matching over 8 bases. The CDR3 extends over 18 amino acids. In germline, CDR1 is SGHTA, CDR2 FQGNSA. J lost 4 bases, V lost 4 bases, and 16 bases had no gene match. CDR3 sequence: CASSSPPPSGSRSDTQYF. The CDR3 DNA sequence: TGTGCCAGCAGCTCACCCCCCCCCAGCGGGAGTAGGTCAGATACGCAGTATTTT.

In this sample, this clone turned up once. The V call is TRBV9, the J call TRBJ2-1, with 8 bases matching TRBD2. J gave up 7 bases and V 3 bases, and 12 bases lay outside the gene matches. Germline CDR1 SGDLS, CDR2 YYNGEE. This CDR3 region has 16 residues. The chain's CDR3 is CASSASRTGGRNEQFF. The CDR3 DNA reads TGTGCCAGCAGCGCATCCAGGACGGGAGGGCGGAATGAGCAGTTCTTC.

The rearrangement uses TRBV9 and TRBJ2-2; 7 bases match TRBD2. This CDR3 has 15 amino acids. V shed 3 bases and J 0 bases; nucleotides not matched to a gene: 2. Germline V gives CDR1 SGDLS, CDR2 YYNGEE. CDR3 amino acids: CASSDRGANTGELFF. The CDR3 DNA reads TGTGCCAGCAGCGATCGGGGGGCGAACACCGGGGAGCTGTTTTTT.

The rearrangement uses TRBV6-5 and TRBJ2-7, with D possibly TRBD2 on 6 matching bases. V shed 11 bases and J shed 4 bases, with 18 bases lying between them. This CDR3 spans 13 amino acids. The V gene's germline CDR1 is MNHEY and CDR2 SVGAGI. DNA of the CDR3: TGTGCCGCAAGTAGGCGGGGTGATTACGAGCAGTACTTC. Translation: CAASRRGDYEQYF.

The V and J genes are TRBV7-6 and TRBJ2-3, with 13 bases matching TRBD2. CDR3 length: 21 amino acids. Per the germline V gene, CDR1 is SGHVS and CDR2 is FNYEAQ. Trimming cost V 6 bases and J 1 base; bases outside gene matches: 19. This chain's CDR3 is CASRKKGPGLAGMRGTDTQYF. The DNA for the CDR3 is TGTGCCAGCAGAAAAAAGGGGCCGGGACTAGCGGGAATGCGGGGCACAGATACGCAGTATTTT. The full variable domain, in which reference TRBV7-6 and TRBJ2-3 provide the parts outside the CDR3, is GAGVSQSPRYKVTKRGQDVALRCDPISGHVSLYWYRQALGQGPEFLTYFNYEAQQDKSGLPNDRFSAERPEGSISTLTIQRTEQRDSAMYRCASRKKGPGLAGMRGTDTQYFGPGTRLTVL.

The chain links TRBV9 to TRBJ2-5, with 7 bases identical to TRBD1. The J segment lost 2 bases and the V segment lost 0 bases, leaving 7 bases of the junction unmatched. The CDR3 is 16 amino acids. In germline, CDR1 is SGDLS, CDR2 YYNGEE. CDR3 DNA: TGTGCCAGCAGCGTAGACCGGGACAGACAACAAGAGACCCAGTACTTC. Amino acid sequence: CASSVDRDRQQETQYF.

This chain joins TRBV9 and TRBJ2-1; TRBD2 agrees at 7 bases. The CDR3 sequence is 14 residues long. Trimming at V came to 8 bases and at J to 2 bases, leaving 7 bases not matched to a gene. From germline, CDR1 is SGDLS and CDR2 YYNGEE. CDR3 nucleotides: TGTGCCAGTGCTCCGGGAGGCCCCTACAATGAGCAGTTCTTC. It specifies CASAPGGPYNEQFF.

The CDR3 DNA is TGCGCCAGCCGAGCGGGCCAGCCCACAGATACGCAGTATTTT. Residues: CASRAGQPTDTQYF. The chain couples TRBV5-1 to TRBJ2-3; D perhaps matches TRBD2 (6 bases). Looked up from germline, CDR1 is SGHRS and CDR2 is YFSETQ. The CDR3 has 14 residues. V lost 7 bases, J lost 2 bases, and 14 bases lay in between.

The rearrangement joins TRBV13 to TRBJ2-3; 12 bases match TRBD2. The CDR3 runs to 18 residues. V dropped 1 base and J dropped 6; count of bases not matched to a gene: 11. CDR1 PRHDT and CDR2 FYEKMQ come from the germline V gene (reference sequence). The CDR3 sequence is CASSLVGAGLAGYDTQYF. CDR3 bases: TGTGCCAGCAGCTTAGTAGGGGCCGGACTAGCGGGGTATGATACGCAGTATTTT.

The chain couples TRBV11-2 to TRBJ1-2; D gene unclear. This CDR3 comprises 15 residues. Germline-derived CDR1 and CDR2 are SGHAT and FQNNGV. The V end lost 6 bases, the J end lost 0 bases, and 14 bases lay between the germline ends. CDR3 nucleotide sequence: TGTGCCAGCAGGCATGGGGAACTATCTAACTATGGCTACACCTTC. Protein product: CASRHGELSNYGYTF. The full variable domain, its missing parts supplied by reference TRBV11-2 and TRBJ1-2, is EAGVAQSPRYKIIEKRQSVAFWCNPISGHATLYWYQQILGQGPKLLIQFQNNGVVDDSQLPKDRFSAERLKGVDSTLKIQPAKLEDSAVYLCASRHGELSNYGYTFGSGTRLTVV.

CDR3 coding DNA: TGCGCCAGCAGCCCTCGGGCGACAGGGGCGAGAGAGACCCAGTACTTC. Translating it yields CASSPRATGARETQYF. The chain couples TRBV5-1 to TRBJ2-5, with 8 bases that match TRBD1. The V segment lost 4 bases and the J segment 4 bases; nucleotides outside the gene matches: 12. Germline values: CDR1 SGHRS, CDR2 YFSETQ. The CDR3 has 16 residues.

The genes are TRBV19 and TRBJ1-4; a weak D match, TRBD1 (6 bases). The CDR3 sequence is 15 residues long. V lost 6 bases and J lost 5, with 16 bases in between. Germline V gives CDR1 LNHDA, CDR2 SQIVND (reference sequence). CDR3 coding DNA: TGTGCCAGTAGCAAGAGACAGGAACGGAATGAAAAACTGTTTTTT. This sequence encodes CASSKRQERNEKLFF.

To note about this clone: The junction does not match germline at one end; this may be a read error. V usage is TRBV5-5 and J usage is TRBJ2-7; 7 nucleotides align to TRBD1. CDR3 size: 14 residues. Germline CDR1 reads SGHKS; CDR2 reads YYEKEE (reference sequence). The CDR3 protein is CASSLTTGDITLNF. DNA for the CDR3: TGTGCCAGCAGCTTGACCACAGGGGATATTACTTTAAACTTC.

The chain combines TRBV11-3 with TRBJ2-7, with D perhaps TRBD1 (6 bases). Per the germline V gene, CDR1 is SGHNT and CDR2 is YENEEA. This CDR3 contains 14 residues. V was trimmed by 5 bases and J by 3 bases, leaving 14 bases between them. The CDR3 sequence is CASSRAGQNYEQYF. The CDR3 region has the DNA TGTGCCAGCAGCCGGGCCGGACAGAACTACGAGCAGTACTTC. The full variable domain, with the rest looked up from reference TRBV11-3 and TRBJ2-7, is EAGVVQSPRYKIIEKKQPVAFWCNPISGHNTLYWYLQNLGQGPELLIRYENEEAVDDSQLPKDRFSAERLKGVDSTLKIQPAELGDSAVYLCASSRAGQNYEQYFGPGTRLTVT.

The rearrangement links TRBV9 to TRBJ2-1, with TRBD2 matching 12 bases. CDR1 and CDR2 from the germline V gene are SGDLS and YYNGEE. The V gene end was trimmed by 0 bases and the J gene end by 7 bases; junction bases not matched to a gene: 8. The length of the CDR3 is 17 residues. The CDR3 coding sequence is TGTGCCAGCAGCGTAGCCCTAAGACTAGCGGGAGTGAATGAGCAGTTCTTC. Translated, it gives CASSVALRLAGVNEQFF.

The gene calls are TRBV2 and TRBJ2-1; tentative D call: TRBD2 (5 bases). The ends were cut back, 7 bases at V and 5 bases at J, with 12 bases in the middle. The CDR3 is 13 residues long. Germline values: CDR1 SNHLY, CDR2 FYNNEI. CDR3 region: CASTPARDNEQFF. The CDR3 DNA reads as TGTGCCAGCACCCCGGCGAGGGACAATGAGCAGTTCTTC.